This record looks at one T cell receptor (beta chain) sequence and its context. In the source study's methods: Estimated nucleated cell counts came from reference gene primer amplification. Assay: immunoSEQ multiplex PCR; the TCRdb copy retains only in-frame clones and omits some. That table furnishes V, J and clone size, whereas the DNA furnished D and trimming. This sample carries around 70,000 clones, around nine tenths of them seen once, and the ten largest clones take 25% to 35%. The data originate from a study of blood T cell repertoires in COVID-19. Study-wide background: T cells, B-cell-depleted T cells, or PBMCs supplied cDNA or gDNA.

V dropped 5 bases and J dropped 0 bases, with 19 bases sitting between them. Per germline, CDR1 SEHNR and CDR2 FQNEAQ (reference sequence). The CDR3 runs to 17 residues. This TCR was sampled from a woman aged 80 or over with active or convalescent COVID-19. Source material: peripheral blood. The chain joins TRBV7-9 to TRBJ2-5, with D perhaps matching TRBD1 (5 bases). The CDR3 DNA reads as TGTGCCAGCAGCCCATGGGGCGGCGGAAGATACCAAGAGACCCAGTACTTC. It specifies CASSPWGGGRYQETQYF. The full variable domain, its missing parts supplied by reference TRBV7-9 and TRBJ2-5, is DTGVSQNPRHKITKRGQNVTFRCDPISEHNRLYWYRQTLGQGPEFLTYFQNEAQLEKSRLLSDRFSAERPKGSFSTLEIQRTEQGDSAMYLCASSPWGGGRYQETQYFGPGTRLLVL.